Listed below are T cell receptor beta chains from one sample, sequenced in a study of blood T cell repertoires in COVID-19. Data came from immunoSEQ multiplex PCR; TCRdb stores just in-frame clones and leaves some out. This table has roughly 70,000 clones, approximately 80% appearing once. The material sequenced was peripheral blood. The receptors come from a woman aged 60-75 years with acute or convalescent COVID-19. CDR3s include the opening cysteine and the closing phenylalanine or tryptophan. The order of the fields is D gene, clone size, J gene, V gene, CDR3 DNA, CDR3 protein. D genes are given only for firm matches. Clone size is given for some rows only: seen once, a few or many times, or a class if the clone is expanded.

d_gene: NA
abundance: NA
j_gene: TRBJ1-1
v_gene: TRBV30
CDR3nt: TGTGCTTCGAAGTCGCGTAGGAACACTGAAGCTTTCTTT
CDR3aa: CASKSRRNTEAFF

d_gene: NA
abundance: few
j_gene: TRBJ1-5
v_gene: TRBV19
CDR3nt: TGTGCCAGTAGTCTCAGGGATAGCAATCAGCCCCAGCATTTT
CDR3aa: CASSLRDSNQPQHF

d_gene: TRBD2
abundance: NA
j_gene: TRBJ2-2
v_gene: TRBV5-4
CDR3nt: TGTGCCAGCAGCTTTAGCGGGGGAATTGGCGGGGAGCTGTTTTTT
CDR3aa: CASSFSGGIGGELFF

d_gene: TRBD1
abundance: NA
j_gene: TRBJ1-6
v_gene: TRBV5-5
CDR3nt: TGTGCCAGCAGCTCGCCGGCCACGGGACAGGGACCCCTCCACTTT
CDR3aa: CASSSPATGQGPLHF

d_gene: TRBD2
abundance: few
j_gene: TRBJ2-5
v_gene: TRBV9
CDR3nt: TGTGCCAGCAGCGACATGCGGGGGGGCCAAGAGACCCAGTACTTC
CDR3aa: CASSDMRGGQETQYF

d_gene: NA
abundance: NA
j_gene: TRBJ1-2
v_gene: TRBV6-5
CDR3nt: TGTGCCAGCAGTTATAGTCGGGGATGGGCGGATGGCTACACCTTC
CDR3aa: CASSYSRGWADGYTF

d_gene: NA
abundance: few
j_gene: TRBJ1-1
v_gene: TRBV6-2/TRBV6-3
CDR3nt: TGTGCCAGCAGTTACTCGATGGCGAACACTGAAGCTTTCTTT
CDR3aa: CASSYSMANTEAFF

d_gene: TRBD1
abundance: NA
j_gene: TRBJ1-3
v_gene: TRBV5-1
CDR3nt: TGCGCCAGCCGGCCCGGGACAGGGGTGATGGGATCTGGAAACACCATATATTTT
CDR3aa: CASRPGTGVMGSGNTIYF

d_gene: TRBD2
abundance: NA
j_gene: TRBJ2-7
v_gene: TRBV28
CDR3nt: TGTGCCAGCACCCCGGCGGCAGCGGGGTTGTTGCCGTACTTC
CDR3aa: CASTPAAAGLLPYF

d_gene: NA
abundance: few
j_gene: TRBJ1-2
v_gene: TRBV20-1
CDR3nt: TGCAGTGCTATAAGCCCCGCCGGCTACACCTTC
CDR3aa: CSAISPAGYTF

d_gene: TRBD1
abundance: NA
j_gene: TRBJ1-5
v_gene: TRBV29-1
CDR3nt: TGCAGCGTCGTGACAGGGGTTAATCAGCCCCAGCATTTT
CDR3aa: CSVVTGVNQPQHF

d_gene: NA
abundance: NA
j_gene: TRBJ1-2
v_gene: TRBV11-3
CDR3nt: TGTGCCAGCAGCCCAACTGCCGCAGGGGAAGGTCTCCTCAGTCTCTATGGCTACACCTTC
CDR3aa: CASSPTAAGEGLLSLYGYTF

d_gene: NA
abundance: NA
j_gene: TRBJ1-1
v_gene: TRBV12-3/TRBV12-4
CDR3nt: TGTGCCAGCAGTTTAGATAGCCAGAACAAAGCTTTCTTT
CDR3aa: CASSLDSQNKAFF

d_gene: NA
abundance: NA
j_gene: TRBJ1-3
v_gene: TRBV5-6
CDR3nt: TGTGCCAGCAGTATCATAAGGGGCTCTGGAAACACCATATATTTT
CDR3aa: CASSIIRGSGNTIYF

d_gene: NA
abundance: NA
j_gene: TRBJ2-2
v_gene: TRBV27
CDR3nt: TGTGCCACTAAGGGGGTTTCGAACACCGGGGAGCTGTTTTTT
CDR3aa: CATKGVSNTGELFF

d_gene: NA
abundance: NA
j_gene: TRBJ1-6
v_gene: TRBV2
CDR3nt: TGTGCCAGCAGGATTGACAGGAATATTTCACCCCTCCACTTT
CDR3aa: CASRIDRNISPLHF

d_gene: NA
abundance: NA
j_gene: TRBJ1-3
v_gene: TRBV5-6
CDR3nt: TGTGCCAGCAGCTTACGTCTATATGGAAACACCATATATTTT
CDR3aa: CASSLRLYGNTIYF

d_gene: TRBD1
abundance: NA
j_gene: TRBJ1-1
v_gene: TRBV7-9
CDR3nt: TGTGCCAGCAGCCCGGGACAGGAGTCTGAAGCTTTCTTT
CDR3aa: CASSPGQESEAFF

d_gene: TRBD1
abundance: NA
j_gene: TRBJ2-7
v_gene: TRBV19
CDR3nt: TGTGCCAGTAGTGTGAACAGGGGGAGCTCCTACGAGCAGTACTTC
CDR3aa: CASSVNRGSSYEQYF

d_gene: TRBD1
abundance: NA
j_gene: TRBJ2-1
v_gene: TRBV3-1/TRBV3-2
CDR3nt: TGTGCCAGCAGCCAGGGACAGGGCCCCTACAATGAGCAGTTCTTC
CDR3aa: CASSQGQGPYNEQFF

d_gene: NA
abundance: NA
j_gene: TRBJ1-3
v_gene: TRBV3-1/TRBV3-2
CDR3nt: TGTGCCAGCAGCCAATATTCTGGAAACACCATATATTTT
CDR3aa: CASSQYSGNTIYF

d_gene: NA
abundance: once
j_gene: TRBJ1-4
v_gene: TRBV27
CDR3nt: TGTGCCAGCAGTTTAACGGGGGACTCCTATAATGAAAAACTGTTTTTT
CDR3aa: CASSLTGDSYNEKLFF

d_gene: TRBD2
abundance: NA
j_gene: TRBJ2-1
v_gene: TRBV27
CDR3nt: TGTGCCAGCTCGCGGGGGGCCCCCTACAATGAGCAGTTCTTC
CDR3aa: CASSRGAPYNEQFF

d_gene: NA
abundance: NA
j_gene: TRBJ1-2
v_gene: TRBV6-5
CDR3nt: TGTGCCAGCAGTTACCGGGGGATAACCTCCAACTATGGCTACACCTTC
CDR3aa: CASSYRGITSNYGYTF

d_gene: NA
abundance: NA
j_gene: TRBJ1-2
v_gene: TRBV30
CDR3nt: TGTGCCTGGAGTCAGCGTAACTATGGCTACACCTTC
CDR3aa: CAWSQRNYGYTF

d_gene: NA
abundance: few
j_gene: TRBJ1-5
v_gene: TRBV7-2
CDR3nt: TGTGCCAGCAGCTTAGGGCCCTATCAGCCCCAGCATTTT
CDR3aa: CASSLGPYQPQHF

d_gene: TRBD1
abundance: NA
j_gene: TRBJ1-4
v_gene: TRBV30
CDR3nt: TGTGCCTGGAACCCTATCGGGACAGGGGTTGAAAAACTGTTTTTT
CDR3aa: CAWNPIGTGVEKLFF

d_gene: TRBD2
abundance: NA
j_gene: TRBJ2-5
v_gene: TRBV19
CDR3nt: TGTGCCAGTAACGCACTAGCGGGAGGACAAGAGACCCAGTACTTC
CDR3aa: CASNALAGGQETQYF